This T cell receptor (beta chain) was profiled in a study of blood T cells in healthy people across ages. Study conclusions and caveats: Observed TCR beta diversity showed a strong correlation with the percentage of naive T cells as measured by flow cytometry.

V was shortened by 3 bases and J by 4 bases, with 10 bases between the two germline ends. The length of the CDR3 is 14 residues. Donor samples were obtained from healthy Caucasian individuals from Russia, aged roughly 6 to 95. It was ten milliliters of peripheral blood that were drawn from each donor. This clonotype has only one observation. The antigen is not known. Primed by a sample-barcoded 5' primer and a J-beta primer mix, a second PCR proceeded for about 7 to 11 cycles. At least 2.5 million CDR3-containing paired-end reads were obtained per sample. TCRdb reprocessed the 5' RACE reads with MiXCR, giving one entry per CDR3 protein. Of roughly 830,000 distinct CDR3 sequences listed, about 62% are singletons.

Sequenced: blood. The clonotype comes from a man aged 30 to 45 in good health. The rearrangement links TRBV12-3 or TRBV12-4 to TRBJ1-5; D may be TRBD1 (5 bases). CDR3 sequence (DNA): TGTGCCAGCAGTTTTCTAGGGGAGAATCAGCCCCAGCATTTT. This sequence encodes CASSFLGENQPQHF.